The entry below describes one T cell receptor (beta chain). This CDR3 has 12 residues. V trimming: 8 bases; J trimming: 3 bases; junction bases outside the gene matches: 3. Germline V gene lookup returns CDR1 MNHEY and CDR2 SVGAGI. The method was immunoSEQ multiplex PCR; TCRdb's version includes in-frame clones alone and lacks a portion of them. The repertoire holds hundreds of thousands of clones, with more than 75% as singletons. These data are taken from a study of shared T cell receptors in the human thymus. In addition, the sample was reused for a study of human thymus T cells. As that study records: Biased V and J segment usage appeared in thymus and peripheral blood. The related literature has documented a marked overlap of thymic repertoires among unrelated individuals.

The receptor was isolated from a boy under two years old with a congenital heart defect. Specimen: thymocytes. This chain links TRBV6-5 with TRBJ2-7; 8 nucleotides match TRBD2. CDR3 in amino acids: CASRSGIYEQYF. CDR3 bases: TGTGCCAGCCGTAGCGGGATCTACGAGCAGTACTTC.